This T cell receptor (beta chain) was retrieved from a study of T cells in Graves' hyperthyroidism and ophthalmopathy. Findings and caveats of the study: Most clonotypes expanded in thyroid above 0.001 were likewise present in blood.

Exclusions: uncontrolled infection, other autoimmune disease, pregnancy, lactation. Isolation of PBMCs was performed on 10 ml fresh peripheral blood. Germline V gene lookup returns CDR1 LNHNV and CDR2 YYDKDF (reference sequence). The ends were cut back, 5 bases at V and 3 bases at J, with 8 bases in the middle. The CDR3 loop spans 13 amino acids. This clonotype was observed a few times. Its cognate antigen is unknown. Regions amplified from RNA transcripts were the TCR beta CDR3 regions. The TCR CDR3 first-round RT-PCR relied on the HTBI primer set. MiXCR, applied by TCRdb to the multiplex PCR reads, yields one record per CDR3 protein. The sample lists about 740,000 distinct CDR3 sequences; roughly 15% were seen once.

The specimen was blood. This TCR was sampled from a woman aged 18-35 years with Graves' hyperthyroidism. The chain couples TRBV15 to TRBJ1-5, with D perhaps TRBD1 (5 bases). The CDR3: CATSGGFNQPQHF. CDR3 nucleotides: TGTGCCACCAGCGGGGGTTTCAATCAGCCCCAGCATTTT.